A selection of T cell receptor beta chains follows, all from one sample in a study of response to subunit inactivated influenza vaccine. MiXCR was run by TCRdb on the RT-PCR reads, yielding one entry per CDR3 protein. This sample carries some 850,000 distinct CDR3 sequences, under 20% of them seen once, and the ten largest clones take roughly 11%. The sequences come from PBMCs from blood, collected 5 days after vaccination. The receptors originated from a man aged 45-60 years who received an inactivated influenza vaccine. Each CDR3 is given without its conserved first and last residue. Fields, in order: V gene, CDR3 length, CDR3 protein.

v_gene: TRBV10-3; len: 13; CDR3aa: AISESGVGQETQY
v_gene: TRBV10-2; len: 14; CDR3aa: ASSGMTSGGQETQY
v_gene: TRBV7-2; len: 15; CDR3aa: ASSLVGFGASTDTQY
v_gene: TRBV12-3/TRBV12-4; len: 13; CDR3aa: ASSKHAAPNTEAF
v_gene: TRBV3-1; len: 9; CDR3aa: ASRGFNEQF
v_gene: TRBV4-1; len: 13; CDR3aa: ASSLSQGAHLEQF
v_gene: TRBV6-1; len: 13; CDR3aa: ASKSGLAGADTQY
v_gene: TRBV20-1; len: 16; CDR3aa: SARDYSGRAGGRETQY
v_gene: TRBV28; len: 12; CDR3aa: ASSPTGPVYGYT
v_gene: TRBV7-2; len: 14; CDR3aa: ASSLDVAGPSNTQY
v_gene: TRBV9; len: 13; CDR3aa: ASSVGRGLVYEQY
v_gene: TRBV15; len: 14; CDR3aa: ATSSLDSGGVGEQF
v_gene: TRBV7-9; len: 12; CDR3aa: ASSPPGPSYEQY
v_gene: TRBV7-2; len: 11; CDR3aa: ASSPSMGLAQY
v_gene: TRBV11-2; len: 14; CDR3aa: ASSPLGASGSETQY
v_gene: TRBV20-1; len: 13; CDR3aa: SARAGTLIYNEQF
v_gene: TRBV7-2; len: 11; CDR3aa: ASSLQGLHEQY
v_gene: TRBV25-1; len: 15; CDR3aa: ASSEYDGVFPAYEQY
v_gene: TRBV28; len: 13; CDR3aa: ASRTSGLLGETQY